The 22 T cell receptor beta chains below come from one sample, sequenced in a study of Tregs in tolerant kidney transplant recipients. Here immunoSEQ multiplex PCR was the method, and the copy in TCRdb shows in-frame clones only, minus some. The sample includes under 95,000 clones, 75% to 95% of them seen just once. The sequences come from Tregs from blood, collected before the transplant. These receptors were collected from a human donor who received a combined kidney and bone marrow transplant.

The rearrangement uses TRBV27 and TRBJ1-6, with TRBD1 identical over 9 bases. In germline, CDR1 is MNHEY, CDR2 SMNVEV (reference sequence). The CDR3 loop spans 15 amino acids. J gave up 10 bases and V 8 bases, and 12 bases lay outside the gene matches. Written as DNA, the CDR3 is TGTGCCAGCGGTTCCGTGGGACAGGGTGGCTCACCCCTCCACTTT. It encodes CASGSVGQGGSPLHF.

This rearrangement joins TRBV27 to TRBJ2-7, with unresolved D. V lost 1 base and J lost 0, with 16 bases in between. The germline V gene encodes CDR1 MNHEY and CDR2 SMNVEV (reference sequence). The CDR3 spans 17 residues. The CDR3 nucleotides are TGTGCCAGCAGTTTATTGTACGACTTCTCCAGCTCCTACGAGCAGTACTTC. Translation: CASSLLYDFSSSYEQYF.

The V and J genes are TRBV7-3 and TRBJ2-1; D unclear. Germline CDR1 SGHTA, CDR2 FQGTGA. This CDR3 has 15 residues. V was clipped by 5 bases and J by 2 bases, with 13 bases between them. CDR3 region: CASSPRLATYNEQFF. CDR3 DNA: TGTGCCAGCAGCCCCAGACTCGCCACCTACAATGAGCAGTTCTTC.

The chain joins TRBV7-8 to TRBJ2-1; D unresolved. In germline, CDR1 is SGHVS, CDR2 FQNEAQ. V was cut by 0 bases and J by 7 bases, with 10 bases left in between. The CDR3 runs 14 residues. The CDR3 loop reads CASSLAGQTNEQFF. In DNA form, the CDR3 reads TGTGCCAGCAGCTTAGCCGGGCAGACTAATGAGCAGTTCTTC.

This CDR3 is CASSEAENTEAFF. The CDR3 nucleotides are TGCGCCAGCAGTGAGGCAGAGAACACTGAAGCTTTCTTT. This sequence joins TRBV10-2 and TRBJ1-1, with unresolved D. V was shortened by 2 bases and J by 1 base, with 5 bases between the two germline ends. CDR1 WSHSY and CDR2 SAAADI come from the germline V gene. The CDR3 consists of 13 residues.

This sequence joins TRBV30 and TRBJ2-7; 9 bases agree with TRBD1. J was trimmed by 2 bases and V by 2 bases; bases with no gene match: 7. This CDR3 has 15 amino acids. CDR1 and CDR2 (germline): GTSNPN, SVGIG (reference sequence). The CDR3 DNA reads TGTGCCTGGAGTAAACGGCGGACAGGGGCCTACGAGCAGTACTTC. Protein sequence: CAWSKRRTGAYEQYF.

The chain has TRBV28 and TRBJ2-7, with 11 nucleotides matching TRBD2. Trimming removed 5 bases from V and 5 bases from J; junction bases left unmatched: 8. Germline V gene lookup returns CDR1 MDHEN and CDR2 SYDVKM. This CDR3 has 15 amino acids. CDR3 DNA: TGTGCCAGCAGTCAACAACTAGCGGGAGTTGACGAGCAGTACTTC. This gives the protein CASSQQLAGVDEQYF. Drawing the rest from reference TRBV28 and TRBJ2-7, the complete variable domain is DVKVTQSSRYLVKRTGEKVFLECVQDMDHENMFWYRQDPGLGLRLIYFSYDVKMKEKGDIPEGYSVSREKKERFSLILESASTNQTSMYLCASSQQLAGVDEQYFGPGTRLTVT.

V gene TRBV5-6 combines with J gene TRBJ2-5; 9 positions match TRBD1. Near its end, the DNA agrees better with TRBJ2-7, so the J call may be wrong. The CDR3 runs to 14 residues. CDR1 and CDR2 from the germline V gene are SGHDT and YYEEEE. The CDR3 DNA is TGTGCCAGCAGCCTCGGGACAGGGACCTACGAGCAGTACTTC. Translating gives CASSLGTGTYEQYF.

The J gene is TRBJ1-4, the V gene TRBV6-1; 8 positions agree with TRBD1. Trimming took 6 bases from V and 7 from J; bases not matched to a gene: 4. This CDR3 contains 13 residues. Germline-derived CDR1 and CDR2 are MNHNS and SASEGT. The CDR3 here is CASSRTGPEKLFF. CDR3 DNA sequence: TGTGCCAGCAGCCGGACAGGGCCTGAAAAACTGTTTTTT.

CDR3 in amino acids: CASSPLYGQETQYF. The DNA for the CDR3 is TGTGCCAGCAGTCCATTGTACGGGCAAGAGACCCAGTACTTC. The chain couples TRBV27 to TRBJ2-5; D is unclear. Trimming pared 5 bases from V and 2 bases from J, leaving 12 bases between. Germline lookup yields CDR1 MNHEY and CDR2 SMNVEV (reference sequence). The CDR3 has 14 amino acids.

V gene TRBV11-2 combines with J gene TRBJ2-5; 7 bases are a match to TRBD2. With the DNA end fitting TRBJ2-7 better, the J assignment may be wrong. The CDR3 is made up of 14 amino acids. CDR1 and CDR2 from the germline V gene are SGHAT and FQNNGV. The CDR3: CASSLVSGTYEQYF. DNA of the CDR3: TGTGCCAGCAGCTTAGTGAGCGGGACCTACGAGCAGTACTTC.

V and J are TRBV7-3 and TRBJ2-7; tentatively, D is TRBD2 (6 bases). The length of the CDR3 is 14 residues. V dropped 4 bases and J dropped 5 bases, with 15 bases sitting between them. CDR1 is SGHTA, CDR2 FQGTGA, per germline. Here the CDR3 reads CASSYDGGRDEQYF. For the CDR3, the DNA is TGTGCCAGCAGCTACGACGGGGGTAGGGACGAGCAGTACTTC. The whole variable domain, remainder taken from reference TRBV7-3 and TRBJ2-7, is GAGVSQTPSNKVTEKGKYVELRCDPISGHTALYWYRQSLGQGPEFLIYFQGTGAADDSGLPNDRFFAVRPEGSVSTLKIQRTERGDSAVYLCASSYDGGRDEQYFGPGTRLTVT.

The rearrangement joins TRBV7-8 to TRBJ1-4; the D is unclear. Looked up from germline, CDR1 is SGHVS and CDR2 is FQNEAQ. Trimming removed 0 bases at V and 7 bases at J, with 12 bases between. The CDR3 extends over 15 amino acids. CDR3 in amino acids: CASSLAQWQTEKLFF. The CDR3 DNA sequence: TGTGCCAGCAGCTTAGCGCAGTGGCAAACTGAAAAACTGTTTTTT.

The chain employs TRBV7-2 and TRBJ2-3; 10 nucleotides align to TRBD2. V lost 5 bases, J lost 0 bases, and 11 bases stayed unmatched. Germline V CDR1 and CDR2: SGHTA, FQGNSA. CDR3 length: 18 residues. The CDR3 spells CASSRRGRTSGSTDTQYF. As DNA, the CDR3 is TGTGCCAGCAGCAGGAGGGGGCGGACTAGCGGTAGCACAGATACGCAGTATTTT.

The rearrangement links TRBV28 to TRBJ2-3; 9 nucleotides line up with TRBD2. Germline V gene lookup returns CDR1 MDHEN and CDR2 SYDVKM. The CDR3 has 15 residues. V shed 2 bases and J 5 bases; nucleotides not matched to a gene: 5. In nucleotides, the CDR3 is TGTGCCAGCAGTTTACAGCGGGAGGTAGTAGATACGCAGTATTTT. This encodes CASSLQREVVDTQYF.

The DNA for the CDR3 is TGTGCCATCAGTGAGTCGAGGGGGTTTGACAGGAACTCCTACAATGAGCAGTTCTTC. It encodes CAISESRGFDRNSYNEQFF. The chain has TRBV10-3 and TRBJ2-1; D is possibly TRBD1 (6 bases). The CDR3 spans 19 residues. Trimming stripped 0 bases from V and 0 bases from J, with 18 bases between. Germline V lookup: CDR1 ENHRY, CDR2 SYGVKD.

The chain links TRBV19 to TRBJ1-5; D is perhaps TRBD1 (6 bases). The CDR3 has 17 residues. Germline V CDR1 and CDR2: LNHDA, SQIVND (reference sequence). The V gene lost 5 bases and the J gene lost 2 bases, with 19 bases spanning the gap. The CDR3 sequence: CASSATQGNKGNQPQHF. In nucleotides, the CDR3 is TGTGCCAGTAGTGCCACACAGGGTAATAAGGGCAATCAGCCCCAGCATTTT.

The count of this clone is one. The chain joins TRBV7-9 to TRBJ2-7; either TRBD1 or TRBD2 may supply D (5 bases each). V lost 4 bases to trimming and J lost 0 bases, with 10 bases between them. Germline V lookup: CDR1 SEHNR, CDR2 FQNEAQ (reference sequence). The CDR3 covers 14 residues. The DNA of the CDR3 is TGTGCCAGCAGCTCCGGGACGGTCTCCTACGAGCAGTACTTC. This encodes CASSSGTVSYEQYF.

The chain joins TRBV28 to TRBJ2-3, with D possibly matching TRBD2 (6 bases). CDR3 length: 14 amino acids. Trimming pared 7 bases from V and 1 base from J, leaving 12 bases between. CDR1 and CDR2 (germline): MDHEN, SYDVKM. DNA for the CDR3: TGTGCCAGCATGGGGGTAGCGGGCACAGATACGCAGTATTTT. It specifies CASMGVAGTDTQYF.

The chain employs TRBV2 and TRBJ1-2; TRBD1 is a possible D gene (6 bases). The germline V gene has CDR1 SNHLY and CDR2 FYNNEI. V dropped 5 bases and J dropped 8 bases, with 15 bases sitting between them. The length of the CDR3 is 13 residues. The CDR3 nucleotides are TGTGCCAGCAGTCCGGGACACGGTTTAGGCTACACCTTC. Translation: CASSPGHGLGYTF.

The V call is TRBV6-6, the J call TRBJ1-4; D might be TRBD1 (6 bases). Germline V gene sequence: CDR1 MNHNY, CDR2 SVGAGI (reference sequence). The germline V and J ends were trimmed by 7 bases and 6 bases, with 12 bases remaining between them. The CDR3 is made up of 13 amino acids. The CDR3 coding sequence is TGTGCCAGCACCGACAGGCCCGATGAAAAACTGTTTTTT. Protein sequence: CASTDRPDEKLFF.

V gene TRBV11-2 combines with J gene TRBJ2-1; D unresolved. Between the trimmed V and J ends, which lost 1 base and 1 base, there was a span of 17 bases. This CDR3 is 18 amino acids long. Germline CDR1 SGHAT, CDR2 FQNNGV. CDR3 protein: CASSLGFGGRVSYNEQFF. The DNA of the CDR3 is TGTGCCAGCAGCTTAGGGTTCGGCGGCCGAGTTTCCTACAATGAGCAGTTCTTC.